The 11 T cell receptor beta chains below come from one sample, sequenced in a study of somatic mutations in cytotoxic T cells in rheumatoid arthritis (dated by TCRdb to 2016 to 2017). Receptors were amplified or captured by the immunoSEQ multiplex PCR assay. The immuneACCESS repertoire file appears here via TCRdb, limited to in-frame rearrangements. These files lack a portion of the clones; in checked studies, under half of the deficit traces to unresolved V genes, and the cause of the others is not known. The table for this sample lists roughly 8,200 clones; about 74% of them were counted only once. The ten largest make up around two fifths of the sample. The specimen sequenced was CD8+ T cells sorted from blood. These receptors originate from an adult with rheumatoid arthritis.

This clone was counted only a few times. This rearrangement joins TRBV6-4 to TRBJ2-2, with 14 bases that match TRBD2. The ends lost 3 bases at V and 6 bases at J; junction bases unmatched: 3. In germline, CDR1 is MRHNA, CDR2 SNTAGT. This CDR3 region has 16 residues. In DNA, the CDR3 is TGTGCCAGCAGTGAGGGACTAGCGGGAGACCCCGGGGAGCTGTTTTTT. This encodes CASSEGLAGDPGELFF.

In this sample, this clone turned up once. DNA of the CDR3: TGCAGCGTTTCGGACCGGGACAGCATCTATGGCTACACCTTC. Translating it yields CSVSDRDSIYGYTF. The chain is built from TRBV29-1 and TRBJ1-2; 7 bases line up with TRBD1. Germline loops: CDR1 SQVTM, CDR2 ANQGSEA. Losses at the gene ends were 5 bases for V and 4 bases for J; bases not matched to a gene: 10. This CDR3 has 14 amino acids. Drawing the rest from reference TRBV29-1 and TRBJ1-2, the complete variable domain is SAVISQKPSRDICQRGTSLTIQCQVDSQVTMMFWYRQQPGQSLTLIATANQGSEATYESGFVIDKFPISRPNLTFSTLTVSNMSPEDSSIYLCSVSDRDSIYGYTFGSGTRLTVV.

V usage is TRBV7-6 and J usage is TRBJ1-1; unclear D gene. V was shortened by 3 bases and J by 1 base, with 9 bases between the two germline ends. The CDR3 runs 14 residues. Germline V gene data show CDR1 as SGHVS and CDR2 as FNYEAQ. The CDR3 nucleotides read TGTGCCAGCAGCTTGAGAGGGCCGAACACTGAAGCTTTCTTT. It yields the protein CASSLRGPNTEAFF.

In this sample, this clone turned up a few times. The gene calls are TRBV7-9 and TRBJ2-2; the D is unclear. V was pared by 1 base and J by 10 bases, with 7 bases between. CDR3 length equals 12 residues. Germline loops: CDR1 SEHNR, CDR2 FQNEAQ (reference sequence). The CDR3 DNA reads TGTGCCAGCAGCTTAGGGCCTGCGGAGCTGTTTTTT. As protein: CASSLGPAELFF. Combining the CDR3 with reference TRBV7-9 and TRBJ2-2 gives the whole variable domain DTGVSQNPRHKITKRGQNVTFRCDPISEHNRLYWYRQTLGQGPEFLTYFQNEAQLEKSRLLSDRFSAERPKGSFSTLEIQRTEQGDSAMYLCASSLGPAELFFGEGSRLTVL.

The genes are TRBV10-3 and TRBJ1-6, with a tentative D call TRBD1 (5 bases). The CDR3 consists of 17 residues. V was shortened by 3 bases and J by 3 bases, with 15 bases between the two germline ends. Per the germline V gene, CDR1 is ENHRY and CDR2 is SYGVKD. DNA of the CDR3: TGTGCCATCAGTGAATCCGACAGACCGAACTATAATTCACCCCTCCACTTT. Amino acids: CAISESDRPNYNSPLHF.

V gene TRBV28 combines with J gene TRBJ1-4; TRBD1 agrees at 12 bases. Germline trimming cut 6 bases from V and 7 bases from J; bases unmatched to any gene: 9. This CDR3 region has 16 residues. CDR1 is MDHEN, CDR2 SYDVKM, per germline. The CDR3 loop is CASSPVAGQGAEKLFF. CDR3 DNA sequence: TGTGCCAGCAGCCCCGTTGCGGGACAGGGGGCTGAAAAACTGTTTTTT. Variable domain in full (rest from reference TRBV28 and TRBJ1-4): DVKVTQSSRYLVKRTGEKVFLECVQDMDHENMFWYRQDPGLGLRLIYFSYDVKMKEKGDIPEGYSVSREKKERFSLILESASTNQTSMYLCASSPVAGQGAEKLFFGSGTQLSVL.

CDR3 loop: CASSYGTGGSLGYF. The CDR3 DNA is TGTGCCAGCAGCTACGGGACAGGGGGTTCTCTGGGGTACTTC. The chain combines TRBV5-6 with TRBJ2-7; 11 bases fit TRBD1. The CDR3 runs 14 residues. With 3 bases clipped from V and 12 bases from J, the junction kept 11 bases outside the gene matches. In germline, CDR1 is SGHDT, CDR2 YYEEEE.

This clone has only one observation. The rearrangement joins TRBV14 to TRBJ1-2; D remains ambiguous. Germline V lookup: CDR1 SGHDN, CDR2 FVKESK. V was pared by 2 bases and J by 5 bases, with 12 bases between. The CDR3 totals 14 residues. The CDR3 coding sequence is TGTGCCAGCAGCCAACGCGGCGCTGGGTATGGCTACACCTTC. Its protein product is CASSQRGAGYGYTF.

V and J are TRBV28 and TRBJ2-7; D unresolved. From germline, CDR1 is MDHEN and CDR2 SYDVKM. V dropped 2 bases and J dropped 1 base, with 9 bases sitting between them. The CDR3 contains 14 residues. DNA of the CDR3: TGTGCCAGCAGTTTACAGGAGCCTTCCTACGAGCAGTACTTC. Its protein is CASSLQEPSYEQYF.

By proportion, this clone is medium-sized. J is TRBJ1-4 and V is TRBV6-5, with D uncertain. The V gene lost 4 bases and the J gene lost 8 bases, with 11 bases spanning the gap. The CDR3 spans 13 residues. Germline CDR1 is MNHEY and CDR2 is SVGAGI. The CDR3 reads CASSSALGEKLFF. In DNA, the CDR3 is TGTGCCAGCAGTTCGGCTTTGGGAGAAAAACTGTTTTTT.

V and J are TRBV6-1 and TRBJ1-2; 8 positions match TRBD1. Unmatched junction bases numbered 5, after V lost 2 bases and J lost 0 bases. CDR3 size: 16 residues. The germline V gene encodes CDR1 MNHNS and CDR2 SASEGT. Written as DNA, the CDR3 is TGTGCCAGCAGTGAATGGGGACAGGCGGCTAACTATGGCTACACCTTC. Its protein is CASSEWGQAANYGYTF.